Each of the 20 T cell receptor beta chains below was sequenced from the same sample in a study of OX40 agonist ivuxolimab in advanced cancers. The assay was immunoSEQ multiplex PCR, and TCRdb's table has in-frame clones only and misses some. The sample contains tens of thousands of clones, 88% of which appear only once. The source material was CD4+ or CD8+ T cells sorted from blood, sampled in a trial of the OX40 agonist ivuxolimab. Every receptor here comes from an adult with an advanced solid tumor such as melanoma, head and neck, liver or kidney cancer.

The chain couples TRBV7-8 to TRBJ2-2, with 14 bases lining up with TRBD2. J was trimmed by 6 bases and V by 4 bases; bases with no gene match: 7. Germline lookup yields CDR1 SGHVS and CDR2 FQNEAQ. The CDR3 has 17 amino acids. The CDR3 sequence: CASSSGLAGVTAGELFF. The DNA for the CDR3 is TGTGCCAGCAGCTCGGGACTAGCGGGGGTGACGGCCGGGGAGCTGTTTTTT. Combining the CDR3 with reference TRBV7-8 and TRBJ2-2 gives the whole variable domain GAGVSQSPRYKVAKRGQDVALRCDPISGHVSLFWYQQALGQGPEFLTYFQNEAQLDKSGLPSDRFFAERPEGSVSTLKIQRTQQEDSAVYLCASSSGLAGVTAGELFFGEGSRLTVL.

This sequence joins TRBV29-1 and TRBJ2-7; TRBD1 aligns across 7 bases. Germline values: CDR1 SQVTM, CDR2 ANQGSEA. The junction had 13 bases not matched to a gene; V was cut back by 6 bases and J by 5 bases. This CDR3 region has 14 residues. CDR3 sequence (DNA): TGCAGCGTCGCCATAGACAGGGTTGACGACGAGCAGTACTTC. Amino acids: CSVAIDRVDDEQYF.

The chain links TRBV21-1 to TRBJ2-7; the table's D call TRBD2 went unverified against the DNA. TRBV21-1 is a documented pseudogene. This CDR3 is built from 13 residues. This chain's CDR3 is CASSKVTVYEQYF. DNA for the CDR3: TGTGCCAGCAGCAAAGTTACTGTGTACGAGCAGTACTTC.

The chain joins TRBV6-1 to TRBJ2-7, with D tentatively TRBD2 (5 bases). Germline-derived CDR1 and CDR2 are MNHNS and SASEGT. V lost 6 bases and J lost 5, with 14 bases in between. The CDR3 covers 13 residues. The CDR3 region is CASREVSANEQYF. CDR3 DNA sequence: TGTGCCAGCAGGGAGGTTTCCGCCAACGAGCAGTACTTC.

The J gene is TRBJ2-3, the V gene TRBV11-2; 10 positions match TRBD2. With V trimmed by 4 bases and J by 3 bases, 4 bases remained unmatched. Germline loops: CDR1 SGHAT, CDR2 FQNNGV. The CDR3 has 15 amino acids. The CDR3 DNA reads TGTGCCAGCAGCTCGGATAGCGGGGGGACAGATACGCAGTATTTT. As protein: CASSSDSGGTDTQYF.

This clone has only a few counts. This chain links TRBV14 with TRBJ2-5, with D perhaps matching TRBD1 or TRBD2 (5 bases each). The CDR3 is 15 amino acids. Trimming left V 3 bases short and J 5 bases short, with 16 bases between. Germline values: CDR1 SGHDN, CDR2 FVKESK. In nucleotides, the CDR3 is TGTGCCAGCAGCCAGTCACCGGGACCATGGGAGACCCAGTACTTC. It translates to CASSQSPGPWETQYF.

V gene TRBV2 combines with J gene TRBJ2-2; the D is unclear. The germline CDR1 and CDR2 sequences are SNHLY and FYNNEI. CDR3 length: 13 residues. Trimming cost V 2 bases and J 3 bases, with 4 bases left between them. The CDR3 DNA sequence: TGTGCCAGCAGTGAATTGTACACCGGGGAGCTGTTTTTT. Protein sequence: CASSELYTGELFF. Looking up the rest from reference TRBV2 and TRBJ2-2 gives the full variable domain: EPEVTQTPSHQVTQMGQEVILRCVPISNHLYFYWYRQILGQKVEFLVSFYNNEISEKSEIFDDQFSVERPDGSNFTLKIRSTKLEDSAMYFCASSELYTGELFFGEGSRLTVL.

The chain links TRBV4-1 to TRBJ2-7; weak D call: TRBD2 (6 bases). Trimming left V 5 bases short and J 3 bases short, with 14 bases between. CDR1 and CDR2 (germline): MGHRA, YSYEKL. The CDR3 spans 14 residues. CDR3 residues: CASSYEQEGYEQYF. In DNA form, the CDR3 reads TGCGCCAGCAGCTATGAACAGGAGGGCTACGAGCAGTACTTC.

The genes are TRBV28 and TRBJ2-7; 7 bases are shared with TRBD2. V was pared by 6 bases and J by 3 bases, with 14 bases of the junction left unmatched. The CDR3 has 16 residues. CDR1 MDHEN and CDR2 SYDVKM come from the germline V gene. The CDR3 spells CASRGGVAGVGYEQYF. DNA for the CDR3: TGTGCCAGCAGGGGGGGAGTGGCGGGAGTTGGCTACGAGCAGTACTTC.

The gene calls are TRBV9 and TRBJ1-1; D is unclear. Germline V CDR1 and CDR2: SGDLS, YYNGEE. The CDR3 spans 12 residues. V was pared by 4 bases and J by 5 bases, with 9 bases between. CDR3 sequence reads: CASSPSGTEAFF. CDR3 DNA sequence: TGTGCCAGCAGCCCCTCAGGAACTGAAGCTTTCTTT.

The chain links TRBV6-6 to TRBJ2-3, with D possibly being TRBD1 or TRBD2 (5 bases each). The V gene lost 6 bases and the J gene lost 5 bases, with 6 bases spanning the gap. Per the germline V gene, CDR1 is MNHNY and CDR2 is SVGAGI (reference sequence). The CDR3 spans 11 residues. CDR3 coding DNA: TGTGCCAGCAGGGGGGAAGATACGCAGTATTTT. It encodes CASRGEDTQYF.

The rearrangement joins TRBV5-1 to TRBJ2-7; D remains ambiguous. This CDR3 has 14 residues. Trimming stripped 0 bases from V and 3 bases from J, with 10 bases between. CDR1 and CDR2 (germline): SGHRS, YFSETQ. CDR3 bases: TGCGCCAGCAGCTTGGATGGCGTCGTCTACGAGCAGTACTTC. Protein product: CASSLDGVVYEQYF.

The chain links TRBV2 to TRBJ1-5; weak D call: TRBD1 (6 bases). The germline V gene encodes CDR1 SNHLY and CDR2 FYNNEI. The CDR3 has 14 residues. Trimming stripped 6 bases from V and 6 bases from J, with 15 bases between. CDR3 DNA sequence: TGTGCCAGCAGAGGGGGGGCAGGGGTTCAGCCCCAGCATTTT. It codes for CASRGGAGVQPQHF. The variable domain in full, completed from reference TRBV2 and TRBJ1-5, reads EPEVTQTPSHQVTQMGQEVILRCVPISNHLYFYWYRQILGQKVEFLVSFYNNEISEKSEIFDDQFSVERPDGSNFTLKIRSTKLEDSAMYFCASRGGAGVQPQHFGDGTRLSIL.

V gene TRBV4-1 combines with J gene TRBJ2-5, with D tentatively TRBD2 (5 bases). V was shortened by 3 bases and J by 4 bases, with 6 bases between the two germline ends. CDR3 size: 12 residues. The germline gives CDR1 MGHRA, CDR2 YSYEKL. The CDR3 bases are TGCGCCAGCAGCCACCGGGGAGAGACCCAGTACTTC. Protein sequence: CASSHRGETQYF.

This clone was observed once. CDR3 loop: CASSSGTVNYEQYF. The CDR3 bases are TGTGCCAGCAGCTCCGGGACAGTGAACTACGAGCAGTACTTC. The chain employs TRBV11-2 and TRBJ2-7; 7 bases fit TRBD1. The CDR3 is 14 amino acids. Germline loops: CDR1 SGHAT, CDR2 FQNNGV. Trimming took 4 bases from V and 3 from J; bases not matched to a gene: 6.

CDR3: CASSWGQGADTQYF. CDR3 DNA sequence: TGTGCCAGCAGCTGGGGACAGGGGGCAGATACGCAGTATTTT. The chain combines TRBV11-1 with TRBJ2-3; TRBD1 agrees at 11 bases. Germline V gives CDR1 SGHAT, CDR2 FQDESV (reference sequence). The CDR3 has 14 residues. Germline trimming cut 4 bases from V and 4 bases from J; bases unmatched to any gene: 1.

This rearrangement joins TRBV6-1 to TRBJ1-1; the match to TRBD1 covers 8 bases. The CDR3 contains 13 residues. Per the germline V gene, CDR1 is MNHNS and CDR2 is SASEGT. The V gene end was trimmed by 6 bases and the J gene end by 4 bases; junction bases not matched to a gene: 4. CDR3 sequence reads: CASRDTGGTEAFF. The CDR3 nucleotides are TGTGCCAGCAGGGACACAGGGGGCACTGAAGCTTTCTTT.

CDR3 in DNA: TGTGCCAGCAGTTTACTCCCGCGGGACCCCTATAGCAATCAGCCCCAGCATTTT. This sequence encodes CASSLLPRDPYSNQPQHF. The chain combines TRBV27 with TRBJ1-5, with TRBD1 as a possible D gene (5 bases). This CDR3 region has 18 residues. V lost 2 bases and J lost 0, with 17 bases in between. Looked up from germline, CDR1 is MNHEY and CDR2 is SMNVEV (reference sequence).

V gene TRBV6-6 combines with J gene TRBJ2-5, with D perhaps matching TRBD1 (6 bases). The CDR3 totals 14 residues. CDR1 and CDR2 from the germline V gene are MNHNY and SVGAGI (reference sequence). Trimming took 8 bases from V and 2 from J, leaving 15 bases between them. The CDR3 coding sequence is TGTGCCAGCTCCGACAGGCCTCAACAAGAGACCCAGTACTTC. It specifies CASSDRPQQETQYF.

The chain carries TRBV5-1 and TRBJ1-3; no clear D. CDR1 is SGHRS and CDR2 is YFSETQ in the germline V gene. V dropped 4 bases and J dropped 0 bases, with 8 bases sitting between them. The CDR3 is 14 residues long. Here the CDR3 DNA reads TGCGCCAGCAGCCTGACGGGCTCTGGAAACACCATATATTTT. Its translation: CASSLTGSGNTIYF. The variable domain in full, completed from reference TRBV5-1 and TRBJ1-3, reads KAGVTQTPRYLIKTRGQQVTLSCSPISGHRSVSWYQQTPGQGLQFLFEYFSETQRNKGNFPGRFSGRQFSNSRSEMNVSTLELGDSALYLCASSLTGSGNTIYFGEGSWLTVV.